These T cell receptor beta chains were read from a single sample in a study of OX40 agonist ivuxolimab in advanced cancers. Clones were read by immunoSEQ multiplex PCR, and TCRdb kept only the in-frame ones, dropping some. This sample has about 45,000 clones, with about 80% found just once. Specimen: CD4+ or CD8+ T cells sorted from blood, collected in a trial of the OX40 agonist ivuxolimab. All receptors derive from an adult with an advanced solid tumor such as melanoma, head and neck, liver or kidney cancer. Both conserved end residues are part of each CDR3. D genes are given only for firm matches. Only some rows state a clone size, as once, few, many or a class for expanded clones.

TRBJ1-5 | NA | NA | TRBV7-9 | CASSSGGGGQPQHF | TGTGCCAGCAGCTCGGGGGGGGGCGGTCAGCCCCAGCATTTT
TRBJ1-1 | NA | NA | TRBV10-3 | CAISDPKAEAFF | TGTGCCATCAGTGACCCTAAGGCTGAAGCTTTCTTT
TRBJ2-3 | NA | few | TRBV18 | CASSPPALRGTDTQYF | TGTGCCAGCTCACCACCGGCTCTCCGGGGCACAGATACGCAGTATTTT
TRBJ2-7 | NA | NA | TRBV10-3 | CATGASYEQYF | TGTGCCACGGGAGCGTCCTACGAGCAGTACTTC
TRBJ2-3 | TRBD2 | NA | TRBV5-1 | CASSRGTTRGTDTQYF | TGCGCCAGCAGCCGCGGGACTACCAGGGGCACAGATACGCAGTATTTT
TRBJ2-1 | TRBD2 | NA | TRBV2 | CASSPLLTSGRLNEQFF | TGTGCCAGCAGTCCTCTCCTTACTAGCGGGAGATTGAATGAGCAGTTCTTC
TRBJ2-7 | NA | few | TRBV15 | CATSRPGHPSYEQYF | TGTGCCACCAGCAGGCCGGGACACCCGTCCTACGAGCAGTACTTC
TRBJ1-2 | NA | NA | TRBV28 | CASRGQGRLNYGYTF | TGTGCCAGCAGGGGGCAGGGCCGCCTTAACTATGGCTACACCTTC
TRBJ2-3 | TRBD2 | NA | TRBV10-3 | CATTSGGLGDTQYF | TGTGCCACCACTAGCGGCGGCTTAGGAGATACGCAGTATTTT
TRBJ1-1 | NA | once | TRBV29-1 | CSVEMLNTEAFF | TGCAGCGTTGAAATGTTGAACACTGAAGCTTTCTTT
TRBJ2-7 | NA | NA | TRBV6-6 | CASSYSQGFGFEQYF | TGTGCCAGCAGTTATTCACAGGGATTCGGCTTCGAGCAGTACTTC
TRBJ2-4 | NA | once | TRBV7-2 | CASSLAGVGAKNIQYF | TGTGCCAGCAGCTTAGCAGGGGTGGGCGCCAAAAACATTCAGTACTTC
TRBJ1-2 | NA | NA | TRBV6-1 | CAISESLEYGYTF | TGTGCCATCAGTGAGTCGCTAGAATATGGCTACACCTTC
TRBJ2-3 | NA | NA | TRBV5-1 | CASSLGRGSTDTQYF | TGCGCCAGCAGCTTGGGTCGTGGGAGCACAGATACGCAGTATTTT
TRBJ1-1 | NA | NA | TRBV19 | CASSTTTNAEAFF | TGTGCCAGTAGTACGACGACGAACGCTGAAGCTTTCTTT
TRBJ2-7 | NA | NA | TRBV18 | CASSLDKSSYEQYF | TGTGCCAGCTCACTAGACAAGAGCTCCTACGAGCAGTACTTC
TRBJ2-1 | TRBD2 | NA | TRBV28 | CASSLVGGRVNEQFF | TGTGCCAGCAGTCTGGTAGGCGGGAGGGTAAATGAGCAGTTCTTC
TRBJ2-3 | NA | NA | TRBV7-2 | CASSLGQVQDTQYF | TGTGCCAGCAGCTTAGGGCAGGTACAGGATACGCAGTATTTT
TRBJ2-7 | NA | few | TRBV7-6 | CASSLETGNSYEQYF | TGTGCCAGCAGCTTAGAAACAGGGAACTCCTACGAGCAGTACTTC
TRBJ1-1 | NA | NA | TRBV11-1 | CASSLDTNTEAFF | TGTGCCAGCAGCTTAGACACGAACACTGAAGCTTTCTTT
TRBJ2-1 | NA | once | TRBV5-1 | CASSLDGISYNEQFF | TGCGCCAGCAGCTTGGACGGGATAAGCTACAATGAGCAGTTCTTC
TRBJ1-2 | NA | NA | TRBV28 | CASSLQAGDYGYTF | TGTGCCAGCAGTTTACAGGCAGGGGACTATGGCTACACCTTC
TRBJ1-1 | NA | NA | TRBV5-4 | CATGTYMNTEAFF | TGTGCCACCGGGACATATATGAACACTGAAGCTTTCTTT
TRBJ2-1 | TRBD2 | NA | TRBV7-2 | CASSFQGGSWYEQFF | TGTGCCAGCAGCTTCCAGGGAGGGAGTTGGTATGAGCAGTTCTTC
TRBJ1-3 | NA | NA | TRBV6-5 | CASRSGSGNTIYF | TGTGCCAGCAGATCAGGGTCTGGAAACACCATATATTTT
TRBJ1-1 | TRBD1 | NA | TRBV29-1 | CSVEDGTGGTEAFF | TGCAGCGTTGAAGATGGGACAGGGGGCACTGAAGCTTTCTTT